Following are 22 T cell receptor beta chains from one sample sequenced in a study of OX40 agonist ivuxolimab in advanced cancers. Assay used: immunoSEQ multiplex PCR; TCRdb lists only in-frame clones, some missing. This table has approximately 120,000 clones, 85% to 95% appearing once. The specimen comprised CD4+ or CD8+ T cells sorted from blood, sampled in a trial of the OX40 agonist ivuxolimab. The receptors here all came from an adult with an advanced solid tumor such as melanoma, head and neck, liver or kidney cancer.

CDR3 amino acids: CASSLENTGELFF. The CDR3 DNA reads TGTGCCAGCAGCCTAGAAAACACCGGGGAGCTGTTTTTT. The J gene is TRBJ2-2, the V gene TRBV7-9; no clear D. Germline values: CDR1 SEHNR, CDR2 FQNEAQ (reference sequence). Trimming removed 5 bases from V and 2 bases from J, with 6 bases in between. The CDR3 extends over 13 amino acids.

The genes are TRBV9 and TRBJ2-7; D is unresolved. Looked up from germline, CDR1 is SGDLS and CDR2 is YYNGEE. This CDR3 is 14 amino acids long. The V gene lost 0 bases and the J gene lost 2 bases, with 9 bases spanning the gap. CDR3 amino acids: CASSVGGRTYEQYF. The CDR3 nucleotides are TGTGCCAGCAGCGTAGGTGGTAGGACCTACGAGCAGTACTTC.

In DNA form, the CDR3 reads TGCAGTGCACGGAAGCAAGAGACCCAGTACTTC. Its translation is CSARKQETQYF. The J gene is TRBJ2-5, the V gene TRBV20-1; D is ambiguous. This CDR3 is 11 amino acids long. Germline values: CDR1 DFQATT, CDR2 SNEGSKA (reference sequence). With 6 bases removed from V and 2 bases from J, the gap between germline ends came to 7 bases.

In DNA form, the CDR3 reads TGTGCCAGCAGACTCGACAGCCACAGGGGTCAGCCCCAGCATTTT. This translates into CASRLDSHRGQPQHF. This sequence joins TRBV6-6 and TRBJ1-5; 7 nucleotides line up with TRBD1. Germline trimming cut 6 bases from V and 6 bases from J; bases unmatched to any gene: 11. This CDR3 has 15 amino acids. Germline V CDR1 and CDR2: MNHNY, SVGAGI (reference sequence).

The chain recombines TRBV27 with TRBJ2-5, with 11 bases fitting TRBD2. Trimming cost V 2 bases and J 5 bases; bases outside gene matches: 7. Germline CDR1 MNHEY, CDR2 SMNVEV (reference sequence). This CDR3 has 16 amino acids. CDR3 coding DNA: TGTGCCAGCAGTTTAGTTAGCGGGAGGGCCTTTGAGACCCAGTACTTC. This sequence encodes CASSLVSGRAFETQYF.

The CDR3 loop is CASSDYGFLSGGANVLTF. CDR3 sequence (DNA): TGTGCCAGCAGTGATTACGGCTTCCTAAGTGGTGGGGCCAACGTCCTGACTTTC. The chain is built from TRBV2 and TRBJ2-6, with no clear D. V was clipped by 3 bases and J by 3 bases, with 18 bases between them. This CDR3 spans 18 amino acids. Germline V gives CDR1 SNHLY, CDR2 FYNNEI.

This rearrangement joins TRBV5-1 to TRBJ1-1; the D is unclear. The length of the CDR3 is 13 residues. CDR1 and CDR2 (germline): SGHRS, YFSETQ. Trimming took 1 base from V and 0 from J, leaving 4 bases between them. The CDR3 protein is CASSLQLNTEAFF. Here the CDR3 DNA reads TGCGCCAGCAGCTTGCAGCTGAACACTGAAGCTTTCTTT.

The genes are TRBV19 and TRBJ1-4; no reliable D call. Trimming removed 6 bases at V and 4 bases at J, with 12 bases between. This CDR3 has 14 amino acids. The germline V gene has CDR1 LNHDA and CDR2 SQIVND (reference sequence). The CDR3 DNA follows: TGTGCCAGTAGAACGGAACCGGGTAATGAAAAACTGTTTTTT. Translating gives CASRTEPGNEKLFF.

The J gene is TRBJ2-7, the V gene TRBV6-5, with D hard to call. Germline V gene sequence: CDR1 MNHEY, CDR2 SVGAGI. Trimming stripped 6 bases from V and 0 bases from J, with 9 bases between. The length of the CDR3 is 13 residues. The CDR3 protein is CASRFDPSYEQYF. The CDR3 bases are TGTGCCAGCAGATTTGATCCCTCCTACGAGCAGTACTTC.

V is TRBV27 and J is TRBJ1-4; D possibly corresponds to TRBD1 (6 bases). Germline V CDR1 and CDR2: MNHEY, SMNVEV (reference sequence). V was clipped by 5 bases and J by 8 bases, with 15 bases between them. The CDR3 runs 14 residues. CDR3 in DNA: TGTGCCAGCAGTACTAACAGGGTTGGGGAAAAACTGTTTTTT. Protein: CASSTNRVGEKLFF.

In this sample, this clone turned up many times. The chain combines TRBV2 with TRBJ2-1; 10 positions agree with TRBD2. Germline CDR1 reads SNHLY; CDR2 reads FYNNEI. Trimming at V came to 2 bases and at J to 3 bases, leaving 4 bases not matched to a gene. CDR3 length equals 16 residues. The CDR3 nucleotides are TGTGCCAGCAGTGAATGGACTAGCGGTCTCTACAATGAGCAGTTCTTC. Protein product: CASSEWTSGLYNEQFF.

V usage is TRBV28 and J usage is TRBJ2-7; D gene ambiguous. The germline gives CDR1 MDHEN, CDR2 SYDVKM. This CDR3 contains 11 residues. V was trimmed by 7 bases and J by 5 bases, leaving 9 bases between them. CDR3 bases: TGTGCCAGCACCTCCGAGGACGAGCAGTACTTC. This gives the protein CASTSEDEQYF.

The chain carries TRBV30 and TRBJ1-4; D remains unclear. Germline-derived CDR1 and CDR2 are GTSNPN and SVGIG (reference sequence). The V end lost 3 bases, the J end lost 1 base, and 6 bases lay between the germline ends. This CDR3 has 13 amino acids. CDR3 sequence: CAWREGTNEKLFF. As DNA, the CDR3 is TGTGCCTGGAGAGAGGGAACTAATGAAAAACTGTTTTTT. The whole variable domain, filled in from reference TRBV30 and TRBJ1-4, reads SQTIHQWPATLVQPVGSPLSLECTVEGTSNPNLYWYRQAAGRGLQLLFYSVGIGQISSEVPQNLSASRPQDRQFILSSKKLLLSDSGFYLCAWREGTNEKLFFGSGTQLSVL.

The chain combines TRBV11-3 with TRBJ2-7; D gene unclear. The V end lost 6 bases, the J end lost 3 bases, and 18 bases lay between the germline ends. The length of the CDR3 is 15 residues. Germline lookup yields CDR1 SGHNT and CDR2 YENEEA. The DNA of the CDR3 is TGTGCCAGCAGTAAGGCTAGGCTAATCGGCTACGAGCAGTACTTC. Its protein product is CASSKARLIGYEQYF.

The gene calls are TRBV6-4 and TRBJ1-1; D is unclear. Per germline, CDR1 MRHNA and CDR2 SNTAGT. The CDR3 consists of 14 residues. Trimming took 6 bases from V and 0 from J, leaving 11 bases between them. CDR3 coding DNA: TGTGCCAGCAGGGAAACGAATATGAACACTGAAGCTTTCTTT. Its translation: CASRETNMNTEAFF.

This rearrangement joins TRBV19 to TRBJ1-2, with 7 nucleotides matching TRBD1. Germline V CDR1 and CDR2: LNHDA, SQIVND (reference sequence). This CDR3 has 16 residues. With V trimmed by 2 bases and J by 4 bases, 10 bases remained unmatched. This CDR3 reads CASSIMGQSMSYGYTF. The CDR3 DNA is TGTGCCAGTAGTATAATGGGACAGTCGATGAGCTATGGCTACACCTTC.

The J gene is TRBJ2-1, the V gene TRBV28, with 8 bases matching TRBD1. CDR1 is MDHEN and CDR2 is SYDVKM in the germline V gene. The CDR3 loop spans 16 amino acids. V lost 3 bases and J lost 4; bases outside the gene matches: 8. The CDR3 DNA is TGTGCCAGCAGTTTGGTAGCAGGGGGCGCTTACAATGAGCAGTTCTTC. Its translation: CASSLVAGGAYNEQFF.

The gene calls are TRBV9 and TRBJ2-1; possible D gene TRBD2, 6 bases. The CDR3 length is 16 residues. The V end lost 1 base, the J end lost 0 bases, and 11 bases lay between the germline ends. Germline V gives CDR1 SGDLS, CDR2 YYNGEE. The CDR3 reads CASSVSGVSSYNEQFF. The CDR3 DNA sequence: TGTGCCAGCAGCGTATCGGGGGTAAGCTCCTACAATGAGCAGTTCTTC.

CDR3 loop: CASSIRTRANTGELFF. The CDR3 DNA sequence: TGTGCCAGCAGCATCAGGACACGTGCGAACACCGGGGAGCTGTTTTTT. This chain connects TRBV9 to TRBJ2-2, with TRBD1 as a possible D gene (5 bases). CDR1 and CDR2 from the germline V gene are SGDLS and YYNGEE. This CDR3 has 16 residues. The V gene lost 4 bases and the J gene lost 0 bases, with 13 bases spanning the gap.

The chain recombines TRBV9 with TRBJ1-2, with D maybe TRBD1 (6 bases). Per germline, CDR1 SGDLS and CDR2 YYNGEE. The CDR3 length is 15 residues. Trimming took off 0 bases at V and 4 bases at J, with 13 bases between the two ends. The DNA of the CDR3 is TGTGCCAGCAGCGTAGACAGGGAAGACATCTATGGCTACACCTTC. Translated, it gives CASSVDREDIYGYTF.

V is TRBV7-2 and J is TRBJ2-1; no reliable D call. The V gene's germline CDR1 is SGHTA and CDR2 FQGNSA. V was trimmed by 3 bases and J by 0 bases, leaving 12 bases between them. The CDR3 totals 16 residues. This CDR3 is CASSLIWLGSYNEQFF. CDR3 nucleotide sequence: TGTGCCAGCAGCTTGATCTGGTTGGGCTCCTACAATGAGCAGTTCTTC. Full variable domain (outside the CDR3, taken from reference TRBV7-2 and TRBJ2-1): GAGVSQSPSNKVTEKGKDVELRCDPISGHTALYWYRQSLGQGLEFLIYFQGNSAPDKSGLPSDRFSAERTGGSVSTLTIQRTQQEDSAVYLCASSLIWLGSYNEQFFGPGTRLTVL.

This chain joins TRBV2 and TRBJ1-3, with D unclear. Germline V gene data show CDR1 as SNHLY and CDR2 as FYNNEI. The CDR3 length is 16 residues. Trimming pared 2 bases from V and 0 bases from J, leaving 11 bases between. CDR3 sequence reads: CASSEISTGSGNTIYF. The DNA for the CDR3 is TGTGCCAGCAGTGAAATTAGCACGGGCTCTGGAAACACCATATATTTT.